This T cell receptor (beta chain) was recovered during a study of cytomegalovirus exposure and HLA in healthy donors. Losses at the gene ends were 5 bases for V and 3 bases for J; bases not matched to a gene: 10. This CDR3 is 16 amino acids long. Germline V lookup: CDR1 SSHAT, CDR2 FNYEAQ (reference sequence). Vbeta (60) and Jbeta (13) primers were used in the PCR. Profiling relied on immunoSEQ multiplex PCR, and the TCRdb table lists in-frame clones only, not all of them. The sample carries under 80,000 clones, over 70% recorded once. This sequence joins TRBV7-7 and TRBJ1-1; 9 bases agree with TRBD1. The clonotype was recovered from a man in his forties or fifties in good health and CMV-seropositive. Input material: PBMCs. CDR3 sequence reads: CASSGGDRAFDTEAFF. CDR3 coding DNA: TGTGCCAGCAGCGGAGGGGACAGGGCATTCGACACTGAAGCTTTCTTT.